These T cell receptor beta chains were read from a single sample in a study of blood T cell repertoires in COVID-19. Here immunoSEQ multiplex PCR was the method, and the copy in TCRdb shows in-frame clones only, minus some. The sample records approximately 210,000 clones, 70% to 90% being singletons. Material: PBMCs or T cells enriched from blood (not recorded which). All receptors derive from a woman under 30 who had recovered from COVID-19. The CDR3 runs from the conserved cysteine through the conserved F or W. Fields, in order: V gene, J gene, CDR3 protein.

V gene: TRBV29-1
J gene: TRBJ1-1
CDR3 protein: CSARKEGRDTEAFF

V gene: TRBV20-1
J gene: TRBJ2-7
CDR3 protein: CSASRQGPYEQYF

V gene: TRBV18
J gene: TRBJ1-3
CDR3 protein: CASSPRDSPGDTIYF

V gene: TRBV6-5
J gene: TRBJ2-2
CDR3 protein: CASSRLAGTGELFF

V gene: TRBV10-3
J gene: TRBJ1-1
CDR3 protein: CAIRKDSNMNTEAFF

V gene: TRBV7-9
J gene: TRBJ2-3
CDR3 protein: CASSLRDRGRRGTDTQYF

V gene: TRBV19
J gene: TRBJ2-1
CDR3 protein: CASSMGQGLPQSSYNEQFF

V gene: TRBV29-1
J gene: TRBJ2-2
CDR3 protein: CSVQPGQNTGELFF

V gene: TRBV4-2
J gene: TRBJ2-7
CDR3 protein: CASSQGGGDSYEQYF

V gene: TRBV18
J gene: TRBJ1-2
CDR3 protein: CASSPGQGSDGYTF

V gene: TRBV6-5
J gene: TRBJ1-1
CDR3 protein: CASRKFQGTEAFF

V gene: TRBV7-9
J gene: TRBJ2-4
CDR3 protein: CASSAGQPILAKNIQYF

V gene: TRBV5-1
J gene: TRBJ2-3
CDR3 protein: CASSFSGVTDTQYF

V gene: TRBV3-1/TRBV3-2
J gene: TRBJ2-5
CDR3 protein: CASSQDIGAVLGKTQYF

V gene: TRBV2
J gene: TRBJ1-2
CDR3 protein: CASTADLNYGYTF

V gene: TRBV5-1
J gene: TRBJ1-2
CDR3 protein: CASSLDPGQWGYGYTF